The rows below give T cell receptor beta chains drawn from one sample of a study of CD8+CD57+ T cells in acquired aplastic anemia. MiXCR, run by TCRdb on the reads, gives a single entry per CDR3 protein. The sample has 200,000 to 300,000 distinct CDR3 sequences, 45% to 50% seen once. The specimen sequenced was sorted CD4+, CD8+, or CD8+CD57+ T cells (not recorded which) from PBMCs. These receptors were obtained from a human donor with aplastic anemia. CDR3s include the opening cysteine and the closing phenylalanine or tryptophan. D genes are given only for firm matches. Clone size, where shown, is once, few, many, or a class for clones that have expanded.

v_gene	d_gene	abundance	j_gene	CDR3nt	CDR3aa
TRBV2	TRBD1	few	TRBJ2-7	TGTGCCAGCAGTGCGGGACAGGGTCCCTACGAGCAGTACTTC	CASSAGQGPYEQYF
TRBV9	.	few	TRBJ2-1	TGTGCCAGCAGCGTAGAACAGGTCAGCTCCACGTTGGTACATGAGCAGTTCTTC	CASSVEQVSSTLVHEQFF
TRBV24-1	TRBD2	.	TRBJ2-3	TGTGCCTCCAGTGAGCTAGCGGGAGCGGTCAATGAGCAGTATTTT	CASSELAGAVNEQYF
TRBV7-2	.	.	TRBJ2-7	TGTGCCAGCAGCTTGCCCGCAGTATCCTACGAGCAGTACTTC	CASSLPAVSYEQYF
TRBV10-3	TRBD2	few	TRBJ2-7	TGTGCCAGCAGTGCAACTAGCGGGAGCCCCTACGAGCAGTACTTC	CASSATSGSPYEQYF
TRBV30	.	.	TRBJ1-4	TGTGCCTGGAGTGTACTTGTCGGGGAAATAGGGGAAAAACTGTTTTTT	CAWSVLVGEIGEKLFF
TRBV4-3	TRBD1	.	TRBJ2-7	TGCGCCAGCAGCCAAGATATGAGGACAGGGAGTGCCGAGCAGTACTTC	CASSQDMRTGSAEQYF
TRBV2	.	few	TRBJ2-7	TGTGCCCGGGGGAGCGAGGGCAGTAACGAGCAGTACTTC	CARGSEGSNEQYF
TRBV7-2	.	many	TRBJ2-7	TGTGCCAGCAGCTTTAACTACGAGCAGTACTTC	CASSFNYEQYF
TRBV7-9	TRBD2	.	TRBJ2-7	TGTGCCAGCAGCTTGACTAGCGGGGGTGTCGGCGAGCAGTACTTC	CASSLTSGGVGEQYF
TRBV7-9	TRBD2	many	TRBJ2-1	TGTGCCAGCAGCGATATACTAGCGGGGGGGAACAATGAGCAGTTCTTC	CASSDILAGGNNEQFF
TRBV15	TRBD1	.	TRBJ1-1	TGTGCCACCAGCAGAGGGACAGGGGAAGCTTTCTTT	CATSRGTGEAFF
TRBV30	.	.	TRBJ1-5	TGTGCCTGGAGTGTAGGGGTGTATAGCAATCAGCCCCAGCATTTT	CAWSVGVYSNQPQHF
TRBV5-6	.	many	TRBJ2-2	TGTGCCAGCAGCCAGGACAGCACCGGGGAGCTGTTTTTT	CASSQDSTGELFF
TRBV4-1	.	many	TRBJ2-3	TGCGCCAGCAGCCACCCCAAGGCAGATACGCAGTATTTT	CASSHPKADTQYF
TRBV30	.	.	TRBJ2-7	TGTGCCTGGTGGGGCGAGCAGTACTTC	CAWWGEQYF
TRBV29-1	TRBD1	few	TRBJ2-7	TGCAGCGTTGAAATTCCACAGGGGGCTTACGAGCAGTACTTC	CSVEIPQGAYEQYF
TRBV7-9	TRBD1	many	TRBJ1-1	TGTGCCAGCAGCCGAATCATAGGGGGCTCATCGAGGAACACTGAAGCTTTCTTT	CASSRIIGGSSRNTEAFF
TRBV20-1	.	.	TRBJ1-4	TGCAGTGGTACAGGAGAAAGGGAAAAACTGTTTTTT	CSGTGEREKLFF